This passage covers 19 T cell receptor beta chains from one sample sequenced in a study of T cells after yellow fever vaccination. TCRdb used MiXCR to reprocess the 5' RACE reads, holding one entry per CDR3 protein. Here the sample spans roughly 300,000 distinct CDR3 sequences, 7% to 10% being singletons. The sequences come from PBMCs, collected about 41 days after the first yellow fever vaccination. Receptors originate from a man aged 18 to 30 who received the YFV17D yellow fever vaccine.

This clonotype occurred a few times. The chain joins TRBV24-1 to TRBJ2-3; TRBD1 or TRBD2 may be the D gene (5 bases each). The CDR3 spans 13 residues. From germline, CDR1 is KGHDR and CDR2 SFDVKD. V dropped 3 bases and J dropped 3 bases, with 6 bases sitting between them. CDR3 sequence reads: CATSDGGTDTQYF. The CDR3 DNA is TGTGCCACCAGTGATGGGGGTACAGATACGCAGTATTTT.

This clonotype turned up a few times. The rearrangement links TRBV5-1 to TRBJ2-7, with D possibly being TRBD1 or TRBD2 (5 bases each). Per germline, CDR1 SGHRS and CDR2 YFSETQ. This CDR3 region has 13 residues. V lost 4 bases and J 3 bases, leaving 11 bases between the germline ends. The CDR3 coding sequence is TGCGCCAGCAGCGGGGGAGAGGACTACGAGCAGTACTTC. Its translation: CASSGGEDYEQYF.

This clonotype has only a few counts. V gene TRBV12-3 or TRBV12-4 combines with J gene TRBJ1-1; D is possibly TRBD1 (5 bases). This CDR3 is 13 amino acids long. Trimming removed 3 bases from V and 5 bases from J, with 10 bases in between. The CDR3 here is CASSFSGWTEAFF. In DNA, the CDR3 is TGTGCCAGCAGTTTTTCAGGGTGGACTGAAGCTTTCTTT.

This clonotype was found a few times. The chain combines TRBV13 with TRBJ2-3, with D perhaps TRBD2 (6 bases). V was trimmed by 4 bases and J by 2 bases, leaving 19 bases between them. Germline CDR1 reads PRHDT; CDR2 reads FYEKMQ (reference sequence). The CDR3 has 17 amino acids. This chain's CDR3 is CASSYFFAGSATDTQYF. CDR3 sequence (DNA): TGTGCCAGCAGCTATTTCTTTGCGGGGTCTGCCACAGATACGCAGTATTTT.

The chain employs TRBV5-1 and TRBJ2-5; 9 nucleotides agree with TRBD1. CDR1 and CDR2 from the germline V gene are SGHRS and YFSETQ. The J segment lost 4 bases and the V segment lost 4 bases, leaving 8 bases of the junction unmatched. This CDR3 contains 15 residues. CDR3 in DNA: TGCGCCAGCAGCACCGGGACAGGGAGGATAGAGACCCAGTACTTC. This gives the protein CASSTGTGRIETQYF.

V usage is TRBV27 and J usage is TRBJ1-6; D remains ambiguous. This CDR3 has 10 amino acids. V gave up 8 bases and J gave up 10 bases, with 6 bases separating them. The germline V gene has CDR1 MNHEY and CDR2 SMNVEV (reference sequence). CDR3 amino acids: CASGSSPLHF. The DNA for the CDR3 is TGTGCCAGCGGTTCATCACCCCTCCACTTT.

This CDR3 is CASSLRAGRINTDTQYF. CDR3 bases: TGTGCCAGCAGCCTACGAGCGGGGCGCATTAACACAGATACGCAGTATTTT. The chain couples TRBV7-2 to TRBJ2-3; TRBD2 matches 7 bases. Germline trimming cut 5 bases from V and 2 bases from J; bases unmatched to any gene: 13. The CDR3 is 17 amino acids. Germline V gene data show CDR1 as SGHTA and CDR2 as FQGNSA.

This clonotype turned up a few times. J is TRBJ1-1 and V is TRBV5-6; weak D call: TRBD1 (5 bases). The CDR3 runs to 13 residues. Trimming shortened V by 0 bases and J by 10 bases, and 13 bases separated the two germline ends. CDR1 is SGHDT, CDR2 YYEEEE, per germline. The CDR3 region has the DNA TGTGCCAGCAGCTTGGCGTCGGGGCGGGGAGCTTTCTTT. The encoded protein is CASSLASGRGAFF.

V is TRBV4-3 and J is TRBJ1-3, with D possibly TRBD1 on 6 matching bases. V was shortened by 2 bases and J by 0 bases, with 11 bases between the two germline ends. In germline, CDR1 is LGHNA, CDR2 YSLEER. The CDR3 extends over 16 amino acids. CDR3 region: CASSQRTGNSGNTIYF. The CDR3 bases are TGCGCCAGCAGCCAACGAACAGGGAACTCTGGAAACACCATATATTTT.

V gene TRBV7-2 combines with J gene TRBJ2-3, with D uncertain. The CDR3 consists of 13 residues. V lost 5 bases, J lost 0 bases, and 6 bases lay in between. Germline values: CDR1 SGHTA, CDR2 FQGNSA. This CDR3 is CASSAQSTDTQYF. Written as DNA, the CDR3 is TGTGCCAGCAGCGCACAAAGCACAGATACGCAGTATTTT.

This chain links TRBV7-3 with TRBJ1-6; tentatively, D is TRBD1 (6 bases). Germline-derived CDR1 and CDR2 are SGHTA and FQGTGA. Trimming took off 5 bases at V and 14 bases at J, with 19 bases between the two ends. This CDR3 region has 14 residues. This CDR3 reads CASSLDRLLTSLHF. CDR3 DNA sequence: TGTGCCAGCAGCCTCGACAGGCTCTTGACCTCCCTCCACTTT.

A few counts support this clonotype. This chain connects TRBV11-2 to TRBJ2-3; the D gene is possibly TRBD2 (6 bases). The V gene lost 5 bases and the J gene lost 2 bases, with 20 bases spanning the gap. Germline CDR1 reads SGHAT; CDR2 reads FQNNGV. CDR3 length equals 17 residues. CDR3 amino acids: CASSLGPGEGPTDTQYF. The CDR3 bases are TGTGCCAGCAGCCTCGGTCCGGGGGAAGGGCCCACAGATACGCAGTATTTT.

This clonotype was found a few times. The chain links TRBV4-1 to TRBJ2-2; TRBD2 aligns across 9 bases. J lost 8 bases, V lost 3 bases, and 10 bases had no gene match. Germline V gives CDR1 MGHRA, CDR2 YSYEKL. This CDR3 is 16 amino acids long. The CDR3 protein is CASSHSASGAKGELFF. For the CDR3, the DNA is TGCGCCAGCAGCCATTCAGCTAGCGGGGCCAAGGGGGAGCTGTTTTTT.

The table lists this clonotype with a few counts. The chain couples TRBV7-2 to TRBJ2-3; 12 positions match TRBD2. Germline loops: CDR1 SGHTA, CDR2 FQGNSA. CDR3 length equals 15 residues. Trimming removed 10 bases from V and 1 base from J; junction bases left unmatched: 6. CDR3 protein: CATTSGGPRTDTQYF. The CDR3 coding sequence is TGTGCCACCACTAGCGGGGGGCCGCGCACAGATACGCAGTATTTT.

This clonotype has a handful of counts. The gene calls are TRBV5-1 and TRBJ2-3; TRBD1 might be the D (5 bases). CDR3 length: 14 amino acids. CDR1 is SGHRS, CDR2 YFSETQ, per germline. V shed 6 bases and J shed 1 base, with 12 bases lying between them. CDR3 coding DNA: TGCGCCAGCAAGGGGAAAGGGGGCACAGATACGCAGTATTTT. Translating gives CASKGKGGTDTQYF.

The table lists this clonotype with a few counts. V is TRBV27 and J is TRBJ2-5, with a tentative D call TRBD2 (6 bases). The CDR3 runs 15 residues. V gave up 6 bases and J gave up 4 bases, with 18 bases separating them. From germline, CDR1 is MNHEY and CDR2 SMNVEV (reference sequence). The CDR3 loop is CASRSGGLYIETQYF. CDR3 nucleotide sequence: TGTGCCAGCAGATCGGGTGGACTATATATAGAGACCCAGTACTTC.

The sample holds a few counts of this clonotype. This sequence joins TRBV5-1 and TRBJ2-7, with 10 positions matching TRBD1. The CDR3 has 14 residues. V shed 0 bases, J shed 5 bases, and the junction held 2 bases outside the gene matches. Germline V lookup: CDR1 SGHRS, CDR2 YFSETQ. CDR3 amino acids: CASSLGQGAHEQYF. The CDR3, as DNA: TGCGCCAGCAGCTTGGGACAGGGGGCCCACGAGCAGTACTTC. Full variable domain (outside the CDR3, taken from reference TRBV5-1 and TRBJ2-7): KAGVTQTPRYLIKTRGQQVTLSCSPISGHRSVSWYQQTPGQGLQFLFEYFSETQRNKGNFPGRFSGRQFSNSRSEMNVSTLELGDSALYLCASSLGQGAHEQYFGPGTRLTVT.

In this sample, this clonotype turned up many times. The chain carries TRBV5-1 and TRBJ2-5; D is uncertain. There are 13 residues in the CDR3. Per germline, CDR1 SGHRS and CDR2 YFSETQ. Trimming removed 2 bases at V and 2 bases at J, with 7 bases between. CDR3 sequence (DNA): TGCGCCAGCAGCTTTTCACAGCAAGAGACCCAGTACTTC. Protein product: CASSFSQQETQYF. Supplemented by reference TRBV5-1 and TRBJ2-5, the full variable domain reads KAGVTQTPRYLIKTRGQQVTLSCSPISGHRSVSWYQQTPGQGLQFLFEYFSETQRNKGNFPGRFSGRQFSNSRSEMNVSTLELGDSALYLCASSFSQQETQYFGPGTRLLVL.

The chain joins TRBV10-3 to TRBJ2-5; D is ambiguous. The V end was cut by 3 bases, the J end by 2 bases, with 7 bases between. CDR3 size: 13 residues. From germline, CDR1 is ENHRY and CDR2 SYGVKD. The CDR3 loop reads CAISDRQQETQYF. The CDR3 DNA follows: TGTGCCATCAGTGACAGGCAACAAGAGACCCAGTACTTC.